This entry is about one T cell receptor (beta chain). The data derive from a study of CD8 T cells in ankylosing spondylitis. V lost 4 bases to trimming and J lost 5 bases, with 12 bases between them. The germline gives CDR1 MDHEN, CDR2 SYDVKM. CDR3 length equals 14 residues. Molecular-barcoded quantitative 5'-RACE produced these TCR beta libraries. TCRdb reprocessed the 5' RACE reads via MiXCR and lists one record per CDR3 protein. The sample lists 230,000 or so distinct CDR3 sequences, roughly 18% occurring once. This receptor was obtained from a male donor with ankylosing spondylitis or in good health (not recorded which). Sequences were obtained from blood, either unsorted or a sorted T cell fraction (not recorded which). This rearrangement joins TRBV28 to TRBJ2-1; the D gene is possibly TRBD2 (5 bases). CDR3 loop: CASSSRLADNEQFF. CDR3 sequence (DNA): TGTGCCAGCAGTTCAAGGCTAGCCGACAATGAGCAGTTCTTC.